This paragraph covers one T cell receptor (beta chain) sequence. As yet, its antigen is unknown. Trimming removed 0 bases at V and 5 bases at J, with 12 bases between. Per germline, CDR1 SGHNT and CDR2 YYREEE (reference sequence). The CDR3 length is 14 residues. Study-level points and caveats: Greatest tumor Treg TCR overlap was with tumor naive CD4+ cells. Tumor memory CD4+ T cell TCR gene usage was found to cluster with blood and lymph node memory CD4+ cells and with lymph node naive CD4+ cells.

Constant-region reverse primers amplified full-length variable regions, followed by semi-nested Nested Universal Primer A PCR. TCRdb re-called the 5' RACE reads through MiXCR, storing one row per CDR3 protein. The sample holds tens of thousands of distinct CDR3 sequences, more than 20% seen once. Cells sorted as Tregs were CD4+, CD25+ and CD127-/low. This clonotype originated in a female donor with breast cancer. This chain uses TRBV5-4 with TRBJ2-7; D assignment may be TRBD1 or TRBD2 (5 bases each). Sequenced material: Tregs sorted from a lymph node. The CDR3 loop is CASSLEWGSDEQYF. The DNA of the CDR3 is TGTGCCAGCAGCTTGGAATGGGGGTCCGACGAGCAGTACTTC. Full variable domain (missing parts from reference TRBV5-4 and TRBJ2-7): ETGVTQSPTHLIKTRGQQVTLRCSSQSGHNTVSWYQQALGQGPQFIFQYYREEENGRGNFPPRFSGLQFPNYSSELNVNALELDDSALYLCASSLEWGSDEQYFGPGTRLTVT.